This T cell receptor beta chain came from a study of blood T cell repertoires in COVID-19 (dated by TCRdb to about 2020). Regarding the complete study: Samples covering the acute and convalescent phases of COVID-19 were provided by collaborators in the United States, Italy and Spain. The prospective study material was composed of cDNA or gDNA derived from T cells, B-cell-depleted T cells, or PBMCs. Subjects who had been exposed to COVID-19, were actively infected with it, or had recovered from it provided the deeply sampled blood TCRbeta repertoires that made up the dataset. A freely available public database, intended as a resource for researchers studying the immune response to SARS-CoV-2, is where the repertoires were released. The samples were drawn from two sources: the first 160 participants of the ongoing ImmuneRACE study, and approximately 1,300 subjects contributed by 6 global collaborators. The sample metadata nearly always contained a de-identified subject ID, COVID-19 status, age in years and sex. Where HLA class I and class II types were available, the types were taken from metadata supplied by the sample provider, not from assay-based typing.

Each collaborating institution followed its own protocols to collect whole blood in K2EDTA tubes. For TCRbeta analysis, collaborators shipped samples as frozen whole blood, isolated PBMCs, or DNA extracted from either of those sample types. Spanning cysteine to phenylalanine, the CDR3 consists of 15 amino acids. Only the CDR3 region is kept as DNA, spanning 45 bases read in frame from base 1. The V and J ends are trimmed by 4 bases and 3 bases, leaving 11 bases between them. For CDR1 and CDR2, the germline V gene lists SGHRS and YFSETQ. Results the study describes overall, beyond this receptor: How much clinical and demographic metadata was included differed by source and by participant, and the metadata was provided uncurated.

The immunoSEQ Assay, a bias-controlled multiplex PCR, was used to amplify TCRbeta CDR3 regions from genomic DNA. Regarding the original processing steps: The number of nucleated cells in each sample was estimated from the amplification of reference gene primers within the assay. Sequence reads were collapsed and filtered to measure the absolute abundance of every unique TCRbeta CDR3 rearrangement. For each sample, productive Simpson clonality was calculated by taking the square root of Simpson's diversity index across productive rearrangements. The source is immuneACCESS, and TCRdb retained only in-frame sequences with V and J called. Part of the clones is not carried over; for the studies checked, unresolved V genes explain less than half of this, and the remainder is unexplained. V, J and clone size are those of that table, while D and trimming were read from the DNA. This sample holds some 150,000 clones; roughly 90% were observed only once. 1.5% to 2% of the sample rests with the top ten.

This clone was seen once. It lacks a known antigen. Base quality data are lacking; no much larger clone is found one base away. The V gene is TRBV5-1 and the J gene is TRBJ1-6; too little of a D gene remains to name it. This clonotype originated in a human donor in a cohort sampled during active COVID-19. The sequenced sample consisted of peripheral blood. The DNA is as follows: TGCGCCAGCAGCGCCGGTAGAGACTATAATTCACCCCTCCACTTT. It encodes CASSAGRDYNSPLHF.